This T cell receptor (beta chain) was identified in a study of beta chain features in type 1 diabetes. The length of the CDR3 is 15 residues. V was cut by 6 bases and J by 9 bases, with 21 bases left in between. The germline V gene has CDR1 LNHDA and CDR2 SQIVND (reference sequence). CD4+ naive, central memory, regulatory and stem cell-like memory cells were sorted via CD45RO/CCR7/CD25/CD127/CD95/CD27. The isolated RNA, all of it, was reverse transcribed, so expressed TCRB transcripts were what got sequenced. Naive, central memory and regulatory T cell samples produced a mean of about 4 million reads. Measured with immunoSEQ multiplex PCR; TCRdb has only the in-frame clones, and not every one. The repertoire holds under 400,000 clones, with over 9.5% as singletons.

The source of this sequence is a man younger than 35 in good health. The specimen was naive CD4+ T cells from blood. The V call is TRBV19, the J call TRBJ2-1; tentatively, D is TRBD2 (5 bases). CDR3 in DNA: TGTGCCAGTAGCGGGATTACATCTCCTACAATTGAGCAGTTCTTC. It specifies CASSGITSPTIEQFF.